Each of the 24 T cell receptor beta chains below was sequenced from the same sample in a study of T cells in localized non-small cell lung cancer. The protocol was immunoSEQ multiplex PCR, while the TCRdb copy is restricted to in-frame clones and leaves out a portion. The sample has over 70,000 clones, approximately 91% seen once. The sequences come from PBMCs, collected before any cancer treatment. The receptors shown here come from a woman aged 35-75 years with stage II squamous cell lung carcinoma.

J is TRBJ1-5 and V is TRBV6-5, with D unresolved. Germline CDR1 and CDR2: MNHEY and SVGAGI. V lost 0 bases to trimming and J lost 3 bases, with 6 bases between them. CDR3 length: 14 residues. DNA for the CDR3: TGTGCCAGCAGTTACTCGGGGTACAATCAGCCCCAGCATTTT. Amino acids: CASSYSGYNQPQHF.

The rearrangement links TRBV30 to TRBJ2-2; no reliable D call. This CDR3 spans 13 amino acids. Germline assignment: CDR1 GTSNPN and CDR2 SVGIG (reference sequence). The ends were cut back, 0 bases at V and 6 bases at J, with 8 bases in the middle. CDR3 nucleotides: TGTGCCTGGAGTGTAAGAACGGCCGGGGAGCTGTTTTTT. Amino acid sequence: CAWSVRTAGELFF.

This clone was detected only once. J is TRBJ1-2 and V is TRBV4-1, with unresolved D. The CDR3 extends over 15 amino acids. Trimming stripped 0 bases from V and 2 bases from J, with 10 bases between. From germline, CDR1 is MGHRA and CDR2 YSYEKL. The CDR3 sequence is CASSQDGGENYGYTF. The CDR3 bases are TGCGCCAGCAGCCAAGACGGCGGCGAGAACTATGGCTACACCTTC.

The rearrangement joins TRBV19 to TRBJ2-1; D not resolved. The CDR3 runs 15 residues. The V gene lost 3 bases and the J gene lost 6 bases, with 15 bases spanning the gap. Germline V gene data show CDR1 as LNHDA and CDR2 as SQIVND (reference sequence). The CDR3 is CASSILGGVTNEQFF. DNA of the CDR3: TGTGCCAGTAGTATTCTTGGCGGCGTGACCAATGAGCAGTTCTTC.

This chain connects TRBV27 to TRBJ1-4; D uncertain. Germline V gives CDR1 MNHEY, CDR2 SMNVEV (reference sequence). The length of the CDR3 is 15 residues. With 6 bases removed from V and 4 bases from J, the gap between germline ends came to 15 bases. The CDR3 spells CASRPDISGNEKLFF. CDR3 in DNA: TGTGCCAGCAGACCCGACATTTCCGGTAATGAAAAACTGTTTTTT.

This chain connects TRBV6-1 to TRBJ2-5; TRBD1 or TRBD2 may be the D gene (5 bases each). Germline CDR1 is MNHNS and CDR2 is SASEGT. V lost 7 bases and J 5 bases, leaving 20 bases between the germline ends. The CDR3 contains 15 residues. The CDR3 DNA reads TGTGCCAGCACCGAGGCCGGGGCCTACCGTGAGACCCAGTACTTC. Residues: CASTEAGAYRETQYF.

This clone was seen just once. The chain recombines TRBV5-1 with TRBJ2-5; the match to TRBD2 covers 8 bases. Germline V lookup: CDR1 SGHRS, CDR2 YFSETQ. The V and J ends lost 5 bases and 4 bases, in that order; junction bases with no gene match: 7. The CDR3 is 14 residues long. The DNA for the CDR3 is TGCGCCAGCAGTAGGGACGGGAGGGGAGAGACCCAGTACTTC. It translates to CASSRDGRGETQYF. The whole variable domain, remainder taken from reference TRBV5-1 and TRBJ2-5, is KAGVTQTPRYLIKTRGQQVTLSCSPISGHRSVSWYQQTPGQGLQFLFEYFSETQRNKGNFPGRFSGRQFSNSRSEMNVSTLELGDSALYLCASSRDGRGETQYFGPGTRLLVL.

The chain has TRBV18 and TRBJ1-5; a possible D gene is TRBD1 (6 bases). The length of the CDR3 is 14 residues. Deletions cut 3 bases from V and 2 bases from J, with 8 bases between. Germline V CDR1 and CDR2: KGHSH, LQKENI. CDR3 sequence: CASSPSGGNQPQHF. The CDR3 region has the DNA TGTGCCAGCTCACCCTCAGGGGGCAATCAGCCCCAGCATTTT.

This clone came up once. The chain links TRBV5-1 to TRBJ1-2; weak D call: TRBD1 (5 bases). The V end was cut by 4 bases, the J end by 4 bases, with 14 bases between. CDR1 is SGHRS, CDR2 YFSETQ, per germline. The CDR3 loop spans 14 amino acids. The CDR3 is CASSDGTNLYGYTF. The CDR3 DNA sequence: TGCGCCAGCAGCGACGGGACTAACCTCTATGGCTACACCTTC.

The gene calls are TRBV28 and TRBJ1-1, with D unclear. The CDR3 sequence is 14 residues long. V dropped 5 bases and J dropped 4 bases, with 14 bases sitting between them. CDR1 MDHEN and CDR2 SYDVKM come from the germline V gene. CDR3: CASSHITRGTEAFF. The CDR3 nucleotides read TGTGCCAGCAGTCACATTACTCGGGGCACTGAAGCTTTCTTT.

This chain connects TRBV30 to TRBJ1-1; no clear D gene. This CDR3 has 12 amino acids. Germline V gene data show CDR1 as GTSNPN and CDR2 as SVGIG (reference sequence). V gave up 2 bases and J gave up 5 bases, with 9 bases separating them. This CDR3 is CAWSKGGTEAFF. DNA for the CDR3: TGTGCCTGGAGTAAGGGTGGAACTGAAGCTTTCTTT.

CDR3 residues: CASSQDAGGGKMNTEAFF. The CDR3 DNA sequence: TGCGCCAGCAGCCAAGATGCGGGGGGCGGAAAGATGAACACTGAAGCTTTCTTT. The V and J genes are TRBV4-1 and TRBJ1-1; D may be TRBD1 (6 bases). Per germline, CDR1 MGHRA and CDR2 YSYEKL. Between the trimmed V and J ends, which lost 0 bases and 0 bases, there was a span of 17 bases. The CDR3 covers 18 residues.

This chain links TRBV15 with TRBJ2-1; 7 bases fit TRBD2. V lost 1 base and J lost 4; bases outside the gene matches: 7. The CDR3 runs 16 residues. Germline V CDR1 and CDR2: LNHNV, YYDKDF (reference sequence). CDR3: CATSRAPSGQYNEQFF. DNA for the CDR3: TGTGCCACCAGCAGAGCACCTAGCGGACAATACAATGAGCAGTTCTTC.

Concerning this clone: At one of its ends the junction is not consistent with the germline gene, which may arise from a read error. The genes are TRBV28 and TRBJ1-6, with TRBD1 identical over 7 bases. Germline V CDR1 and CDR2: MDHEN, SYDVKM. The CDR3 covers 11 residues. In nucleotides, the CDR3 is TGTGCCAGCTCCCGGGGGGACAGCCTTAACTTT. Protein sequence: CASSRGDSLNF.

V is TRBV6-1 and J is TRBJ1-2, with D possibly being TRBD1 (6 bases). This CDR3 is 13 amino acids long. The germline CDR1 and CDR2 sequences are MNHNS and SASEGT. Trimming took off 6 bases at V and 5 bases at J, with 13 bases between the two ends. This CDR3 reads CASSETGRYGYTF. CDR3 in DNA: TGTGCCAGCAGCGAAACAGGGAGGTATGGCTACACCTTC.

Only one count was recorded for this clone. The gene calls are TRBV30 and TRBJ2-1; 8 bases fit TRBD1. V lost 4 bases and J lost 8; bases outside the gene matches: 7. Germline lookup yields CDR1 GTSNPN and CDR2 SVGIG (reference sequence). The length of the CDR3 is 13 residues. The DNA of the CDR3 is TGTGCCTGGACCTCACAGGGGGTCCATGAGCAGTTCTTC. Residues: CAWTSQGVHEQFF.

V is TRBV5-1 and J is TRBJ1-3; D is uncertain. Germline CDR1 is SGHRS and CDR2 is YFSETQ. The V and J ends lost 4 bases and 7 bases respectively, with 9 bases between them. This CDR3 spans 12 amino acids. Here the CDR3 reads CASSREGNTIYF. CDR3 bases: TGCGCCAGCAGCCGTGAAGGCAACACCATATATTTT.

The V call is TRBV19, the J call TRBJ1-2, with D perhaps TRBD1 (6 bases). V dropped 5 bases and J dropped 4 bases, with 17 bases sitting between them. The CDR3 has 15 amino acids. The germline gives CDR1 LNHDA, CDR2 SQIVND (reference sequence). The CDR3 loop reads CASSSQKTGFYGYTF. The CDR3 DNA follows: TGTGCCAGTAGTTCCCAAAAAACAGGGTTCTATGGCTACACCTTC.

The J gene is TRBJ1-1, the V gene TRBV5-4, with D hard to call. Germline CDR1 SGHNT, CDR2 YYREEE (reference sequence). The CDR3 spans 13 residues. Trimming left V 7 bases short and J 6 bases short, with 16 bases between. The CDR3 sequence: CASSIKGRPEAFF. The CDR3 DNA follows: TGTGCCAGCTCGATCAAGGGTCGGCCTGAAGCTTTCTTT.

The rearrangement joins TRBV7-9 to TRBJ1-6; D is unclear. CDR3 length: 14 amino acids. The germline V gene encodes CDR1 SEHNR and CDR2 FQNEAQ (reference sequence). Trimming took 5 bases from V and 8 from J, leaving 13 bases between them. In DNA form, the CDR3 reads TGTGCCAGCAGCCTTGTGGGTCTGCATTCACCCCTCCACTTT. Residues: CASSLVGLHSPLHF.

The V gene is TRBV5-4, the J gene TRBJ2-1, with unresolved D. This CDR3 has 15 amino acids. Germline V gene data show CDR1 as SGHNT and CDR2 as YYREEE (reference sequence). Deletions cut 0 bases from V and 7 bases from J, with 14 bases between. The CDR3 sequence: CASSLGAEKVNEQFF. The DNA for the CDR3 is TGTGCCAGCAGCTTGGGGGCGGAGAAGGTTAATGAGCAGTTCTTC. The full variable domain, rest sourced from reference TRBV5-4 and TRBJ2-1, is ETGVTQSPTHLIKTRGQQVTLRCSSQSGHNTVSWYQQALGQGPQFIFQYYREEENGRGNFPPRFSGLQFPNYSSELNVNALELDDSALYLCASSLGAEKVNEQFFGPGTRLTVL.

The rearrangement uses TRBV2 and TRBJ2-5; D perhaps matches TRBD2 (6 bases). V was pared by 4 bases and J by 1 base, with 13 bases between. This CDR3 spans 15 amino acids. Germline loops: CDR1 SNHLY, CDR2 FYNNEI. The CDR3 here is CASSGLRGSQETQYF. The CDR3 bases are TGTGCCAGCAGTGGGTTGCGGGGCTCCCAAGAGACCCAGTACTTC.

The V gene is TRBV2, the J gene TRBJ2-7; 7 bases align to TRBD2. Germline V gives CDR1 SNHLY, CDR2 FYNNEI. The CDR3 runs 14 residues. V dropped 6 bases and J dropped 0; count of bases not matched to a gene: 5. The CDR3 loop reads CASSKGEGSYEQYF. Here the CDR3 DNA reads TGTGCCAGCAGCAAAGGGGAGGGCTCCTACGAGCAGTACTTC.

The V call is TRBV5-6, the J call TRBJ1-1, with D unresolved. CDR3 size: 14 residues. The germline V gene has CDR1 SGHDT and CDR2 YYEEEE. V lost 1 base, J lost 1 base, and 8 bases lay in between. CDR3 region: CASSLLPANTEAFF. DNA for the CDR3: TGTGCCAGCAGCTTGTTGCCAGCGAACACTGAAGCTTTCTTT.